Listed below are T cell receptor beta chains from one sample, sequenced in a study of T cell responses to AZD1222 COVID-19 vaccine. Profiling relied on immunoSEQ multiplex PCR, and the TCRdb table lists in-frame clones only, not all of them. The sample carries about 130,000 clones, roughly nine tenths recorded once. Sequences were derived from peripheral blood, sampled on day 0 of AZD1222 vaccination. All receptors come from an adult in good health. Both conserved end residues are part of each CDR3. D genes are given only for firm matches. The size field is filled for only some rows; it gives once, few, many or a size class.

j_call clone_size cdr3_length v_call d_call cdr3_aa cdr3_nt
TRBJ1-6 once 15 TRBV4-1 - CASSQGTPGGSPLHF TGCGCCAGCAGCCAAGGGACACCGGGGGGTTCACCCCTCCACTTT
TRBJ1-3 - 14 TRBV25-1 - CASSDTLSGNTIYF TGTGCCAGCAGTGATACACTATCTGGAAACACCATATATTTT
TRBJ1-2 - 14 TRBV6-5 - CASSYSGRNYGYTF TGTGCCAGCAGTTACTCAGGGCGGAACTATGGCTACACCTTC
TRBJ1-2 - 14 TRBV28 - CASSLSMWDYGYTF TGTGCCAGCAGTTTATCAATGTGGGACTATGGCTACACCTTC
TRBJ2-7 - 14 TRBV2 - CASSGTGQLYEQYF TGTGCCAGCAGTGGGACGGGACAACTGTACGAGCAGTACTTC
TRBJ2-5 - 15 TRBV7-9 TRBD2 CASGGGADIRETQYF TGTGCCAGCGGGGGAGGGGCGGACATACGGGAGACCCAGTACTTC
TRBJ2-3 - 15 TRBV2 - CASTEGETSTDTQYF TGTGCCAGCACAGAAGGGGAGACTAGCACAGATACGCAGTATTTT
TRBJ2-2 - 13 TRBV19 - CASGDKNTGELFF TGTGCCAGCGGGGACAAGAACACCGGGGAGCTGTTTTTT
TRBJ1-2 - 10 TRBV29-1 - CSVGVVGYTF TGCAGCGTTGGAGTGGTGGGCTACACCTTC
TRBJ1-1 once 13 TRBV5-4 - CASGYPLGTEAFF TGTGCCAGCGGCTACCCTTTGGGAACTGAAGCTTTCTTT
TRBJ1-2 - 16 TRBV2 - CASIPRDSVLNYGYTF TGTGCCAGCATACCCCGGGACTCAGTACTTAACTATGGCTACACCTTC
TRBJ1-1 - 14 TRBV7-6 - CASSSHYMNTEAFF TGTGCCAGCAGCTCTCACTACATGAACACTGAAGCTTTCTTT
TRBJ2-3 - 15 TRBV6-5 TRBD2 CASRRGLAGVDTQYF TGTGCCAGCAGGAGGGGACTAGCGGGGGTAGATACGCAGTATTTT
TRBJ2-5 - 13 TRBV11-2 - CASSPRVVETQYF TGTGCCAGCAGCCCTAGAGTTGTGGAGACCCAGTACTTC
TRBJ2-6 - 16 TRBV4-3 - CASSQADPSGANVLTF TGCGCCAGCAGCCAAGCAGACCCCTCTGGGGCCAACGTCCTGACTTTC
TRBJ2-3 - 16 TRBV18 TRBD2 CASSPTSGGGLDTQYF TGTGCCAGCTCACCGACTAGCGGGGGGGGCCTAGATACGCAGTATTTT
TRBJ2-2 - 15 TRBV5-4 - CASSLDARSTGELFF TGTGCCAGCAGCTTGGACGCCCGTTCCACCGGGGAGCTGTTTTTT
TRBJ2-2 - 15 TRBV7-8 - CASNPVRLYTGELFF TGTGCCAGCAACCCAGTCAGGTTGTACACCGGGGAGCTGTTTTTT
TRBJ1-1 - 15 TRBV19 - CASSISYETNTEAFF TGTGCCAGTAGTATTAGTTATGAGACGAACACTGAAGCTTTCTTT
TRBJ1-5 - 17 TRBV5-1 TRBD1 CASSLERGQVGSRTQHF TGCGCCAGCAGCTTGGAACGGGGACAGGTCGGCTCACGGACCCAGCATTTT
TRBJ1-2 - 16 TRBV19 TRBD1 CASSPRGTGGDYGYTF TGTGCCAGTAGTCCCCGTGGGACAGGGGGGGACTATGGCTACACCTTC
TRBJ1-2 - 13 TRBV30 - CAWSVMGPGGYTF TGTGCCTGGAGTGTAATGGGGCCCGGGGGCTACACCTTC
TRBJ1-1 once 13 TRBV4-3 TRBD1 CASSQDGTGGAFF TGCGCCAGCAGCCAAGATGGTACAGGGGGAGCTTTCTTT